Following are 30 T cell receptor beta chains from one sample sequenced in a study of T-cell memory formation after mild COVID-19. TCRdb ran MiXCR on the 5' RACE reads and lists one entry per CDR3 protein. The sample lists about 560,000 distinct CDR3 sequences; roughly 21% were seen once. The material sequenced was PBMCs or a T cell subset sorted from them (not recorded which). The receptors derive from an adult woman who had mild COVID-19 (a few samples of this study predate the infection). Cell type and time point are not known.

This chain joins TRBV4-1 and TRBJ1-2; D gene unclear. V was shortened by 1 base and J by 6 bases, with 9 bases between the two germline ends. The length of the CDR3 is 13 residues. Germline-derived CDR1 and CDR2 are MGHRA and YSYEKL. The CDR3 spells CASSQGTVDGYTF. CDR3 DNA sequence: TGCGCCAGCAGCCAAGGAACGGTAGATGGCTACACCTTC.

CDR3 DNA: TGTGCCATCAACCACAGTCCCGAGGCTGAAGCTTTCTTT. Amino acids: CAINHSPEAEAFF. The rearrangement uses TRBV10-3 and TRBJ1-1, with unresolved D. This CDR3 region has 13 residues. The V gene's germline CDR1 is ENHRY and CDR2 SYGVKD. V lost 7 bases, J lost 6 bases, and 15 bases lay in between.

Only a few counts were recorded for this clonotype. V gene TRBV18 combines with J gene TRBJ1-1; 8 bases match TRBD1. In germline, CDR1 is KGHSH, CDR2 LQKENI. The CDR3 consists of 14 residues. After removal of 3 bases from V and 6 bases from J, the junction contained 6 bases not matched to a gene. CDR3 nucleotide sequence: TGTGCCAGCTCACCGCAGGGGGCGACGTCTGAAGCTTTCTTT. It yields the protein CASSPQGATSEAFF.

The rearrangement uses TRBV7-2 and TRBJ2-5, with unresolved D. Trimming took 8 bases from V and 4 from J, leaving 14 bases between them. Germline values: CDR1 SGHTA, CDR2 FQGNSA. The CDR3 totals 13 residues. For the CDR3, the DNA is TGTGCCAGCGTCCGAGGACCCCGAGAGACCCAGTACTTC. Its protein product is CASVRGPRETQYF.

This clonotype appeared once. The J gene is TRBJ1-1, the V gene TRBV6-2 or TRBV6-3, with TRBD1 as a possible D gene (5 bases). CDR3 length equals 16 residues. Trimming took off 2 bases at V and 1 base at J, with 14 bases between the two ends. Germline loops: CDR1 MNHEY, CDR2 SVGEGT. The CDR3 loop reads CASSYPIGHPNTEAFF. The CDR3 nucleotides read TGTGCCAGCAGTTACCCCATCGGACACCCGAACACTGAAGCTTTCTTT.

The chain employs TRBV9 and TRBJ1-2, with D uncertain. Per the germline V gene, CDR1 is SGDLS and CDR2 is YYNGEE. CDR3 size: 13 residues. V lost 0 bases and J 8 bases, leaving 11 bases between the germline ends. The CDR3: CASSVGSLGGYTF. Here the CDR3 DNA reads TGTGCCAGCAGCGTAGGGTCTCTGGGAGGCTACACCTTC.

The CDR3 here is CASREGYGYGYTF. DNA for the CDR3: TGTGCCTCCCGGGAAGGGTATGGATATGGCTACACCTTC. J is TRBJ1-2 and V is TRBV19; D call uncertain. Deletions cut 11 bases from V and 5 bases from J, with 18 bases between. CDR1 is LNHDA and CDR2 is SQIVND in the germline V gene (reference sequence). This CDR3 spans 13 amino acids.

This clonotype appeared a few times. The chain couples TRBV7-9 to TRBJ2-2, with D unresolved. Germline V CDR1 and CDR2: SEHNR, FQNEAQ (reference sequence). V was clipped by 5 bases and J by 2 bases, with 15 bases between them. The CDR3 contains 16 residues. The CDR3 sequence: CASSPGDITNTGELFF. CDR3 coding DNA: TGTGCCAGCAGCCCAGGAGACATAACTAACACCGGGGAGCTGTTTTTT.

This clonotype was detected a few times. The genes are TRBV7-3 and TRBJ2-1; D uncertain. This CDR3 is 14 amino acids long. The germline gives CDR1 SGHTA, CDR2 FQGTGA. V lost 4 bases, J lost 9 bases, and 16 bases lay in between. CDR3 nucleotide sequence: TGTGCCAGCAGCTCCACATCATCAAGGAGTGAGCAGTTCTTC. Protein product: CASSSTSSRSEQFF. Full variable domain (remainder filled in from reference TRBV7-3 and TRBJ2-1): GAGVSQTPSNKVTEKGKYVELRCDPISGHTALYWYRQSLGQGPEFLIYFQGTGAADDSGLPNDRFFAVRPEGSVSTLKIQRTERGDSAVYLCASSSTSSRSEQFFGPGTRLTVL.

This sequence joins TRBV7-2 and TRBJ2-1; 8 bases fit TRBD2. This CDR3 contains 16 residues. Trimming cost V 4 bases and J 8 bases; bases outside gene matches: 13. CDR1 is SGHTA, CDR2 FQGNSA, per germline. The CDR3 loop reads CASSSDRAGGGDEQFF. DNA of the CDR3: TGTGCCAGCAGCTCCGACCGTGCGGGAGGAGGAGATGAGCAGTTCTTC.

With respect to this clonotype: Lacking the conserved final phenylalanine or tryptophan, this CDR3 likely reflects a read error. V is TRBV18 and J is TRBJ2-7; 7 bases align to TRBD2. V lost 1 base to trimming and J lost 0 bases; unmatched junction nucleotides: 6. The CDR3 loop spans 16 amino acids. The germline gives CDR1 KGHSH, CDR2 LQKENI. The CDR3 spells CASSPQVRGSSYEQYS. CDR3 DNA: TGTGCCAGCTCACCACAGGTGCGGGGGTCCTCCTACGAGCAGTACTCC.

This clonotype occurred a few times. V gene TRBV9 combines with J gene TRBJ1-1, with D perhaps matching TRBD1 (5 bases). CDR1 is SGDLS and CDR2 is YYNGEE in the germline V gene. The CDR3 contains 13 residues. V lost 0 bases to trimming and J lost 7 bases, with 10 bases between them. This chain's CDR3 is CASSVDQGDEAFF. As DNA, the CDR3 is TGTGCCAGCAGCGTAGATCAGGGCGATGAAGCTTTCTTT. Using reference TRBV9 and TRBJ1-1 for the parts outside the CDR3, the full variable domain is DSGVTQTPKHLITATGQRVTLRCSPRSGDLSVYWYQQSLDQGLQFLIQYYNGEERAKGNILERFSAQQFPDLHSELNLSSLELGDSALYFCASSVDQGDEAFFGQGTRLTVV.

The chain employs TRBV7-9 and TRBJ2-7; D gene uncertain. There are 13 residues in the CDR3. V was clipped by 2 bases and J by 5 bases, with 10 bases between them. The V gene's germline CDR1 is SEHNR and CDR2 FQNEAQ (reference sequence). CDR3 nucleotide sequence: TGTGCCAGCAGCTTATCCCCGCCGGACGAGCAGTACTTC. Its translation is CASSLSPPDEQYF.

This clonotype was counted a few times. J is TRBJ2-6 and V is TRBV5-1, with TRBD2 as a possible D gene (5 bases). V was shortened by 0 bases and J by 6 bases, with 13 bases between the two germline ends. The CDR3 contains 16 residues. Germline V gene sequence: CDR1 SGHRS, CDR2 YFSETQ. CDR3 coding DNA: TGCGCCAGCAGCTTGGATTTCCGGGAAGTGGCCAACGTCCTGACTTTC. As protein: CASSLDFREVANVLTF.

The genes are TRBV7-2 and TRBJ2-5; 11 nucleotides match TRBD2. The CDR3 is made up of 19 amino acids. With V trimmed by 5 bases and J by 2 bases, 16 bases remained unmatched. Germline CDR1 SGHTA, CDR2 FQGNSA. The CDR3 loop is CASSPVALLTSGKQETQYF. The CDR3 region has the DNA TGTGCCAGCAGCCCCGTCGCCCTCTTGACTAGCGGGAAACAAGAGACCCAGTACTTC.

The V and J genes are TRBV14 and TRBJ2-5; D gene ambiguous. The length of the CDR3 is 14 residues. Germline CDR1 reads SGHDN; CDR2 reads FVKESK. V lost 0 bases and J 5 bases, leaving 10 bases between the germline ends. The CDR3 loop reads CASSQEAQRETQYF. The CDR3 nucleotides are TGTGCCAGCAGCCAAGAGGCACAACGGGAGACCCAGTACTTC.

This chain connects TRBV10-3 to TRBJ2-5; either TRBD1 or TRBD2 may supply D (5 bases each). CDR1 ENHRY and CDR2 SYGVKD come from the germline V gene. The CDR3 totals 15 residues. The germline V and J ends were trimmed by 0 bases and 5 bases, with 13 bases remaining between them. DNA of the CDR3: TGTGCCATCAGTGAGTCGGGGACGCCCGGGGAGACCCAGTACTTC. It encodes CAISESGTPGETQYF.

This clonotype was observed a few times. The CDR3 sequence: CASSQENRANIQYF. The CDR3 DNA sequence: TGCGCCAGCAGCCAAGAAAACAGGGCGAACATTCAGTACTTC. The chain links TRBV4-1 to TRBJ2-4; maybe TRBD1 (6 bases). Germline V gene lookup returns CDR1 MGHRA and CDR2 YSYEKL. The CDR3 runs to 14 residues. V lost 0 bases to trimming and J lost 7 bases, with 10 bases between them.

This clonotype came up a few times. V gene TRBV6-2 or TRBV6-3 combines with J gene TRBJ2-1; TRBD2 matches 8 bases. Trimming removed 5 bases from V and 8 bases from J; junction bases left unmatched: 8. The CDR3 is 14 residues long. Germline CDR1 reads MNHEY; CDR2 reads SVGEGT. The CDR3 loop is CASSPHSGKYEQFF. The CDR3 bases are TGTGCCAGCAGTCCACATAGCGGGAAGTATGAGCAGTTCTTC.

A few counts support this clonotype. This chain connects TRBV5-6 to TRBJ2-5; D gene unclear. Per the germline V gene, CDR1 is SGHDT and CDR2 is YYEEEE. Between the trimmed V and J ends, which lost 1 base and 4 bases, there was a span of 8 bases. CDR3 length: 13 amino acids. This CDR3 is CASSLNWGETQYF. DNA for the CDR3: TGTGCCAGCAGCTTGAATTGGGGAGAGACCCAGTACTTC.

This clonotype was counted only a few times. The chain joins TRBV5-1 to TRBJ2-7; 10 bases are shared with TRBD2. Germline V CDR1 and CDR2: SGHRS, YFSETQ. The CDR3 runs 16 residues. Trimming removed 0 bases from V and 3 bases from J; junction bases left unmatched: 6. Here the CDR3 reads CASSLGAASGSYEQYF. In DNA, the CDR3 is TGCGCCAGCAGCTTGGGGGCCGCTAGCGGGAGCTACGAGCAGTACTTC. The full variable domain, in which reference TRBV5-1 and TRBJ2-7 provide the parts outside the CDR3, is KAGVTQTPRYLIKTRGQQVTLSCSPISGHRSVSWYQQTPGQGLQFLFEYFSETQRNKGNFPGRFSGRQFSNSRSEMNVSTLELGDSALYLCASSLGAASGSYEQYFGPGTRLTVT.

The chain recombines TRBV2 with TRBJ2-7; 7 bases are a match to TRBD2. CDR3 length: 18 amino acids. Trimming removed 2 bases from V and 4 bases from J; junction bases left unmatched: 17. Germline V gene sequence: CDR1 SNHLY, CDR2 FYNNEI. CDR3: CASSESSKRGLSRYEQYF. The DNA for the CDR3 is TGTGCCAGCAGTGAATCTTCTAAGCGGGGCTTGTCGAGGTACGAGCAGTACTTC.

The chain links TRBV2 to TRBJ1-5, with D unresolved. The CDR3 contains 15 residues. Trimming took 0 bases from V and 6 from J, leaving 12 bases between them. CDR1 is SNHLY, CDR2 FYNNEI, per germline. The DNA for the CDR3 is TGTGCCAGCAGTGAAGCGCTTCGTACGGGTCAGCCCCAGCATTTT. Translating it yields CASSEALRTGQPQHF.

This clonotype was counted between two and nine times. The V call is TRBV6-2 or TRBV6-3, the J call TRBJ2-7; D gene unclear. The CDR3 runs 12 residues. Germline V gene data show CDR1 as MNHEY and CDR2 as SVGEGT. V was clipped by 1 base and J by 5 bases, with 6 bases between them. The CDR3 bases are TGTGCCAGCAGTTACTTTGGCGACGAGCAGTACTTC. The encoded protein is CASSYFGDEQYF.

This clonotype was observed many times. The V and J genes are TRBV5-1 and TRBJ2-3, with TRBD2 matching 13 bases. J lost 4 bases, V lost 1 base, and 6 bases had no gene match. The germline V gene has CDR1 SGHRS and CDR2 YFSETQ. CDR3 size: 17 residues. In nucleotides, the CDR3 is TGCGCCAGCAGCTTGTCTCCACTAGCGGGGGGGTCAGATACGCAGTATTTT. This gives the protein CASSLSPLAGGSDTQYF.

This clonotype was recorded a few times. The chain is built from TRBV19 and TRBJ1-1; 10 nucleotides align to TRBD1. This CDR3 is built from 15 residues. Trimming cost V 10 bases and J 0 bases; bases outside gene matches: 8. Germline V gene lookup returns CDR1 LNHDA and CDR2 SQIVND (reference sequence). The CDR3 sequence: CATAPGQGMNTEAFF. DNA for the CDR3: TGTGCCACTGCGCCGGGACAGGGGATGAACACTGAAGCTTTCTTT.

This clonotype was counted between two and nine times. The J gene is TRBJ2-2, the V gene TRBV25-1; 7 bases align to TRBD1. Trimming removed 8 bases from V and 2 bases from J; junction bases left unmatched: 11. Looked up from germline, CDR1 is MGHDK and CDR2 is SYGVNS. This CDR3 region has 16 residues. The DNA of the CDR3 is TGTGCCAGCGCCGCGACAGGGATCTTAAACACCGGGGAGCTGTTTTTT. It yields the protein CASAATGILNTGELFF.

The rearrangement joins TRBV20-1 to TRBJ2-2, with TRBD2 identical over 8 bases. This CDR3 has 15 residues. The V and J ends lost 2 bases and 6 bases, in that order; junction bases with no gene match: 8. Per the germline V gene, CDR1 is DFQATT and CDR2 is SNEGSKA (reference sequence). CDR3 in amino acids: CSARNSGTGSGELFF. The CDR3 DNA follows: TGCAGTGCTAGAAATAGCGGGACGGGTTCCGGGGAGCTGTTTTTT.

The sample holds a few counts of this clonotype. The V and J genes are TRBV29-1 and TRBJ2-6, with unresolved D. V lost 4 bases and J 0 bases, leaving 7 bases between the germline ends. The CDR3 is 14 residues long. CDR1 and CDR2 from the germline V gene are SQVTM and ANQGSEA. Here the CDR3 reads CSVGRASGANVLTF. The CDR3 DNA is TGCAGCGTTGGTAGGGCCTCTGGGGCCAACGTCCTGACTTTC.

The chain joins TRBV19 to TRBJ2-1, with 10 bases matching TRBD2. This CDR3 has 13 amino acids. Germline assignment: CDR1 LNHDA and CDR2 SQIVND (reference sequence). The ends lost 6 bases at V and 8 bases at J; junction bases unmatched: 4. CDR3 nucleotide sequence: TGTGCCAGTAGGGGACTAGCGCTCTATGAGCAGTTCTTC. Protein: CASRGLALYEQFF. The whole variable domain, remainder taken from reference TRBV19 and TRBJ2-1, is DGGITQSPKYLFRKEGQNVTLSCEQNLNHDAMYWYRQDPGQGLRLIYYSQIVNDFQKGDIAEGYSVSREKKESFPLTVTSAQKNPTAFYLCASRGLALYEQFFGPGTRLTVL.